This T cell receptor (beta chain) was obtained from a study of cytomegalovirus exposure and HLA in healthy donors. The PCR made use of 60 Vbeta and 13 Jbeta primers. Only in-frame clones appear in the TCRdb table, and some are missing; sequencing was by immunoSEQ multiplex PCR. The sample includes 190,000 or so clones, under 85% of them seen just once. The TCR sequence derives from a man aged 45-65 years in good health and CMV-seronegative. Sequenced sample: PBMCs.

The CDR3 reads CASSRDRAEYF. CDR3 bases: TGTGCCAGCAGCCGGGACAGGGCAGAGTATTTT. V is TRBV21-1 and J is TRBJ2-3; TRBD1, the D gene given by the table, was not confirmed from the DNA. TRBV21-1 is listed as a pseudogene. CDR3 size: 11 residues.